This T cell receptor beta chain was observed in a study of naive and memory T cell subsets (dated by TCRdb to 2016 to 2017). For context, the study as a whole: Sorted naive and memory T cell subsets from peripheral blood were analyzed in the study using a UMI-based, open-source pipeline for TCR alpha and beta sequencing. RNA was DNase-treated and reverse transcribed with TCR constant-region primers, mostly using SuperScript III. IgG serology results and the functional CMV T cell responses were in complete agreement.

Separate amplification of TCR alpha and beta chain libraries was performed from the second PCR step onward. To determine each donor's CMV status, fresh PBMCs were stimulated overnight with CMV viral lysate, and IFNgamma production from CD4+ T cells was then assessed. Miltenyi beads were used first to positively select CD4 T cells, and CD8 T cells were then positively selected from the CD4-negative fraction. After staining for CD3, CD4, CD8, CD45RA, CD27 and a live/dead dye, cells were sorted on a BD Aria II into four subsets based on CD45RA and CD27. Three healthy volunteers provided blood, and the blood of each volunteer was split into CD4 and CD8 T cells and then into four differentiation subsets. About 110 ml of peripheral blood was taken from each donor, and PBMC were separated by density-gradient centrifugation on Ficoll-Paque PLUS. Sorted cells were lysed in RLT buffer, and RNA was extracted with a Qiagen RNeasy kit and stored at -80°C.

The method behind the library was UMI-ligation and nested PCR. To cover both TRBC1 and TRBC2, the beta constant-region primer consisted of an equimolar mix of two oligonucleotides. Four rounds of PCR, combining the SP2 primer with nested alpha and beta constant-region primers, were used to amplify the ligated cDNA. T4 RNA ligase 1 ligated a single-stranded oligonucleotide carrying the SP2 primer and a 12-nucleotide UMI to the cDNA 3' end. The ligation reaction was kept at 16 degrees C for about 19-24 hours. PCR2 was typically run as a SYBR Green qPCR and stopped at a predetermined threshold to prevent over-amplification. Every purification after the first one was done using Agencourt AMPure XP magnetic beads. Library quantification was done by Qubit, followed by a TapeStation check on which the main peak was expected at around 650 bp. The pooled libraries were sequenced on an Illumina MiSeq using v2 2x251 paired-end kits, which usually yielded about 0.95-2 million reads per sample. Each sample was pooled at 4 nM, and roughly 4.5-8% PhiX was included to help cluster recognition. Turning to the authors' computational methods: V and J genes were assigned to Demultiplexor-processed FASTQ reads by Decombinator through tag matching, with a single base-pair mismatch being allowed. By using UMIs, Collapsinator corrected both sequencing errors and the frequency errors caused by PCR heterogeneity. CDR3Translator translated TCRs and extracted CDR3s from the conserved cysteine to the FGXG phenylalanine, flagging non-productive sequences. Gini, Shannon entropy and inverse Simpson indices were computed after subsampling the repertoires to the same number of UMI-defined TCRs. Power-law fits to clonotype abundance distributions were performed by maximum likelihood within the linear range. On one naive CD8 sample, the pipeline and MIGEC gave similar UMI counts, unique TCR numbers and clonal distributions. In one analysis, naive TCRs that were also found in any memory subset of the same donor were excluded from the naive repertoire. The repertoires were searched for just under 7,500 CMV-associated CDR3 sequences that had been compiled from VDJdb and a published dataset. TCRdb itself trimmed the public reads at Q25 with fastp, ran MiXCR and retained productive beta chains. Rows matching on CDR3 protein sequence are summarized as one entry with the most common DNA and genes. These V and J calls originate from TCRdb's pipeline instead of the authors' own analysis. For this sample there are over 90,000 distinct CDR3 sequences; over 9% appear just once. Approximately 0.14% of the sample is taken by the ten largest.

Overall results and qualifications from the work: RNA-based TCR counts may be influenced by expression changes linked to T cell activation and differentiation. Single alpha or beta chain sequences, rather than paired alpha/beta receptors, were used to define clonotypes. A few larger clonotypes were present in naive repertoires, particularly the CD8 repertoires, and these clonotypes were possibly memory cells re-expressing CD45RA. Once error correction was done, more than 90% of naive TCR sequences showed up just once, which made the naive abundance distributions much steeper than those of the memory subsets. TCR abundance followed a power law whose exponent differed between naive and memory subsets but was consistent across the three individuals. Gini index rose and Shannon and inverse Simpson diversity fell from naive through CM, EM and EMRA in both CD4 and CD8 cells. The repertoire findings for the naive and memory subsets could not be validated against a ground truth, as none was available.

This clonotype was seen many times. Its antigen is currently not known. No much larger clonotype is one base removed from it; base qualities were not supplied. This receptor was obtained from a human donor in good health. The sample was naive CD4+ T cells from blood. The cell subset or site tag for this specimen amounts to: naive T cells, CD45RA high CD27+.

The DNA reads TGCAGCGTTGAGACTAGCGGGGTACCACAAGAGACCCAGTACTTC. This sequence encodes CSVETSGVPQETQYF. Recombination connected TRBV29-1 to TRBJ2-5, with 11 bases matching TRBD2. The CDR3, cysteine through phenylalanine, is 15 amino acids long. CDR3 DNA is the only sequence kept; it has 45 bases, read in frame from the first base. V has 3 bases trimmed and J has 2 bases trimmed; junction bases matching no gene number 5. CDR1 and CDR2, looked up from the germline V gene, are SQVTM and ANQGSEA.